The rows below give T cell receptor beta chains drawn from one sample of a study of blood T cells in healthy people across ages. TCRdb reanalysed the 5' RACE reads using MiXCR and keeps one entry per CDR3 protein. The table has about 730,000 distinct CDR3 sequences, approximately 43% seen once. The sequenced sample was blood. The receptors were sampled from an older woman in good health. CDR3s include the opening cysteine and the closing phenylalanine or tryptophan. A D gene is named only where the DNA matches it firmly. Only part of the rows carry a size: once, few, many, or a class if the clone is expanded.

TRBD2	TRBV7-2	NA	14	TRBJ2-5	TGTGCCAGCAGCCGGAAGAGCGGGGAAGAGACCCAGTACTTC	CASSRKSGEETQYF
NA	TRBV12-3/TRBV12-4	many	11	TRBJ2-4	TGTGCCAGCAGTGGGGGGAACATTCAGTACTTC	CASSGGNIQYF
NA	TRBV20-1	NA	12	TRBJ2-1	TGCAGTGCTCCCGGGACGGTATCCGAGCAGTTCTTC	CSAPGTVSEQFF
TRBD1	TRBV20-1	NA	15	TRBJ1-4	TGCAGTGCTAGAGCTTTACAGGGGGGCCCGGGTAGACTGTTTTTT	CSARALQGGPGRLFF
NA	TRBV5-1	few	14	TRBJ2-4	TGCGCCAGCCAGGACTCTTGGGCGAGAGGCATTCAGTACTTC	CASQDSWARGIQYF
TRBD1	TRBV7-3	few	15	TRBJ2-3	TGTGCCAGCAGCCTTACCGGGACAGGGGTAAATACGCAGTATTTT	CASSLTGTGVNTQYF
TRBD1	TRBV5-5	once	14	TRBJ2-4	TGTGCCAGCAGCTTGACAGGGGACCGAAACATTCAGTACTTC	CASSLTGDRNIQYF
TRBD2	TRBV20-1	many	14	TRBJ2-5	TGCAGTGCTGCTGATAGCGGGAGCGGGGAGACCCAGTACTTC	CSAADSGSGETQYF
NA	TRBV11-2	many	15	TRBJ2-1	TGTGCCAGCAGCTTAGATCGTGGCAACTACAATGAGCAGTTCTTC	CASSLDRGNYNEQFF
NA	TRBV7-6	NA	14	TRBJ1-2	TGTGCCAGCAGCTTAGAGGCGGCGGACTATGGCTACACCTTC	CASSLEAADYGYTF
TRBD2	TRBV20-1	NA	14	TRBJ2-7	TGCAGTGCTACCCTGGGGACTAGTAATAACGAGCAGTACTTC	CSATLGTSNNEQYF
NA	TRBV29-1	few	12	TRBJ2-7	TGCAGCGTTAGGACAAGTATTTACGAGCAGTACTTC	CSVRTSIYEQYF
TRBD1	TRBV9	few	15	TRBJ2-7	TGTGCCAGCAGCGTTGGGACAGGTTCAACCTACGAGCAGTACTTC	CASSVGTGSTYEQYF
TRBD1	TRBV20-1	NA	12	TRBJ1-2	TGCAGTGCTTGGGACAGGGGCTGTGGCTACACCTTC	CSAWDRGCGYTF
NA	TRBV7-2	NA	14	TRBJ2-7	TGTGCCAGCAGCCATAGCGGAGCCCCCTACGAGCAGTACTTC	CASSHSGAPYEQYF
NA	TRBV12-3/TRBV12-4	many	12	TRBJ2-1	TGTGCCAGCAGTTCCCCCCCCGGGCAGCAGTTCTTC	CASSSPPGQQFF
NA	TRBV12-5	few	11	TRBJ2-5	TGTGCTAGTGGTTTGGTCGGGCAGCAGTACTTC	CASGLVGQQYF
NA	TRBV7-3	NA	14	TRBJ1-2	TGTGCCAGCAGCTTAGGTCAGAGTAACTATGGCTACACCTTC	CASSLGQSNYGYTF
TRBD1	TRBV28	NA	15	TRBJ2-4	TGTGCCAGCAGCCTATCTGAATTGACAGGGAGAGAGCAGTACTTC	CASSLSELTGREQYF
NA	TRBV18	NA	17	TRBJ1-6	TGTGCCAGCTCACCAGGACGGGCCAGCTCCTATAATTCACCCCTCCACTTT	CASSPGRASSYNSPLHF
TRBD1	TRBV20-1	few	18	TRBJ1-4	TGCAGTGCCCGAGTCCCCCTGCAAGCAGGGGGAAGTAGGGAAAAACTGTTTTTT	CSARVPLQAGGSREKLFF
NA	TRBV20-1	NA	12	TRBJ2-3	TGCAGTGCCAGGGGGGTGCCGGTTACGCAGTATTTT	CSARGVPVTQYF
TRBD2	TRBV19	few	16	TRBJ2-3	TGTGCCAGTAGTACTCAATGGCGGGGGGGCGAAGATACGCAGTATTTT	CASSTQWRGGEDTQYF
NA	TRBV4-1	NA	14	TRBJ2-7	TGCGCCAGCAGCCAAATGAACTTGGGCTACGAGCAGTACTTC	CASSQMNLGYEQYF
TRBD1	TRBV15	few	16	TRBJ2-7	TGTGCCACCAGCAACCCGACAGGGGACCGCGACTACGAGCAGTACTTC	CATSNPTGDRDYEQYF
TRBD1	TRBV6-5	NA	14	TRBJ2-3	TGTGCCAGCAGGGGGGACAGCATCACAGATACGCAGTATTTT	CASRGDSITDTQYF
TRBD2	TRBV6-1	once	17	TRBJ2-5	TGTGCCAGCAGTCGACGACTCAATAGCGGGGTACAAGAGACCCAGTACTTC	CASSRRLNSGVQETQYF
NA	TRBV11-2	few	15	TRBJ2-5	TGTGCCAGCAGCCCAGAGGACCTAGGGAGCGAGACCCAGTACTTC	CASSPEDLGSETQYF
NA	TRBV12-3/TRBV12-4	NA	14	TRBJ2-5	TGTGCCAGCAGTCAGGGCGGGGACCGGGAGACCCAGTACTTC	CASSQGGDRETQYF
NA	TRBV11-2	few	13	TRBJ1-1	TGTGCCAGCAGCTTGGGCGAGCACACTGAAGCTTTCTTT	CASSLGEHTEAFF
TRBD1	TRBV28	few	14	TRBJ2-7	TGTGCCAGCAGCCGTGGACAGGGAGAAAGCGAGCAGTACTTC	CASSRGQGESEQYF
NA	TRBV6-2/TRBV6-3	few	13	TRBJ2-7	TGTGCCAGCAGTTTCGACATGGGATGGGAGCAGTACTTC	CASSFDMGWEQYF
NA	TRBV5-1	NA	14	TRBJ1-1	TGCGCCAGCAGCTTGGATGGGACCGGGACTGAAGCTTTCTTT	CASSLDGTGTEAFF
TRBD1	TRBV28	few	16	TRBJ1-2	TGTGCCAGCAGTTCGTATCGGGACAGGGGCAGGGGTGGCTACACCTTC	CASSSYRDRGRGGYTF
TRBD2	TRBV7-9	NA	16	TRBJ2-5	TGTGCCAGCAGCTCAGTAGCGGGAGCAGGGTACAATGAGCAGTACTTC	CASSSVAGAGYNEQYF
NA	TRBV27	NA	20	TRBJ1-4	TGTGCCAGCAGTTTATATCACGGGCAGTTGATCGGCCGCGCTGGCGAAAAACTGTTTTTT	CASSLYHGQLIGRAGEKLFF
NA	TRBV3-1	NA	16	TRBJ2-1	TGTGCCAGCAGCCAAAATCGGAGACAGCCCTACAATGAGCAGTTCTTC	CASSQNRRQPYNEQFF
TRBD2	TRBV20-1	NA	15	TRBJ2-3	TGCAGTGCCTCGGCGCTAGCGGGAAACACAGATACGCAGTATTTT	CSASALAGNTDTQYF
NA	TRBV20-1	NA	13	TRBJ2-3	TGCAGTGCTAGTCATACCCGTAGGGATACGCAGTATTTT	CSASHTRRDTQYF
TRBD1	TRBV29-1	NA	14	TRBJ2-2	TGCAGCGCCGCCCCGGGGACAGGGACCGGGGAGCTGTTTTTT	CSAAPGTGTGELFF
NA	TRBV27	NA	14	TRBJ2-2	TGTGCCAGCAGTCCCCCACAGAACACCGGGGAGCTGTTTTTT	CASSPPQNTGELFF
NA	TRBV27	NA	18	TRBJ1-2	TGTGCCAGCACCCAGAACCCTAACCTCCAGGTCAAGGGCAGAGGCTACACCTTC	CASTQNPNLQVKGRGYTF
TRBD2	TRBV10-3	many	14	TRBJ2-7	TGTGCCACCTCCGGACTAGCCGAATCCTACGAGCAGTACTTC	CATSGLAESYEQYF
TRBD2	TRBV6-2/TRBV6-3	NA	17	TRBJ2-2	TGTGCCAGCAGTTACTTGCGGGGGACCCACCACACCGGGGAGCTGTTTTTT	CASSYLRGTHHTGELFF
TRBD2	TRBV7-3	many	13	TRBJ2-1	TGTGCCAGCAGCCCGGGGGGAGGGAATGAGCAGTTCTTC	CASSPGGGNEQFF
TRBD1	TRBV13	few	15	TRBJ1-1	TGTGCCAGCAGATACCAAACAGGGGGCCCACCTGAAGCTTTCTTT	CASRYQTGGPPEAFF
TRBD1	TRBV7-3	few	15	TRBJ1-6	TGTGCCAGCAGCTTTGGACAGGGAGGAAATTCACCCCTCCACTTT	CASSFGQGGNSPLHF
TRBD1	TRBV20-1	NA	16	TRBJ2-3	TGCAGTGCTAGAGATGAACGGACAGGGTGGGCAGATACGCAGTATTTT	CSARDERTGWADTQYF
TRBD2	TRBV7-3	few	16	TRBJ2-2	TGTGCCAGCAGCTTCGGACTAGCGGGGAACACCGGGGAGCTGTTTTTT	CASSFGLAGNTGELFF
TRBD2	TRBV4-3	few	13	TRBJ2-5	TGCGCCAGCAGCAATGCGGGAGGAGAGACCCAGTACTTC	CASSNAGGETQYF
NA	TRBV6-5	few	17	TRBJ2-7	TGTGCCAGCAGTTACTCCCCCACGGGAGTGAGATACAATGAGCAGTACTTC	CASSYSPTGVRYNEQYF
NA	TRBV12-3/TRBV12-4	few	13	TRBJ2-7	TGTGCCAGCAGTTCCTTCAGTGTCGGCGAGCAGTACTTC	CASSSFSVGEQYF
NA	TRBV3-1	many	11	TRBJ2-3	TGTGCCAGCAGCCGAGAGGATACGCAGTATTTT	CASSREDTQYF
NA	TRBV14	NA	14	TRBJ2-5	TGTGCCAGCAGCCGCGGTGACTTGTACAATGAGCAGTACTTC	CASSRGDLYNEQYF
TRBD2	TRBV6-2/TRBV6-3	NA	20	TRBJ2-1	TGTGCCAGCAGTTACCCCCAAGCGGGGGGGCACTTCGGCTCCTACAATGAGCAGTTCTTC	CASSYPQAGGHFGSYNEQFF